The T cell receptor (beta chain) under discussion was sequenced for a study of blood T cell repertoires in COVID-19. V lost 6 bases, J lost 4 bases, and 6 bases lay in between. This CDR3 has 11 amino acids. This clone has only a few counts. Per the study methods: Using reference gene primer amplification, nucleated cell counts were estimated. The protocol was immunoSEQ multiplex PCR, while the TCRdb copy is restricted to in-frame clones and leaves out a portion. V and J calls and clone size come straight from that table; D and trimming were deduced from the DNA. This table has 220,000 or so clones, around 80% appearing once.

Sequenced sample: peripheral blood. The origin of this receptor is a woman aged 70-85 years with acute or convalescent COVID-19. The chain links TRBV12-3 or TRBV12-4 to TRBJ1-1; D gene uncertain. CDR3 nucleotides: TGTGCCAGCAGCCGGGGCACTGAAGCTTTCTTT. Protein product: CASSRGTEAFF.